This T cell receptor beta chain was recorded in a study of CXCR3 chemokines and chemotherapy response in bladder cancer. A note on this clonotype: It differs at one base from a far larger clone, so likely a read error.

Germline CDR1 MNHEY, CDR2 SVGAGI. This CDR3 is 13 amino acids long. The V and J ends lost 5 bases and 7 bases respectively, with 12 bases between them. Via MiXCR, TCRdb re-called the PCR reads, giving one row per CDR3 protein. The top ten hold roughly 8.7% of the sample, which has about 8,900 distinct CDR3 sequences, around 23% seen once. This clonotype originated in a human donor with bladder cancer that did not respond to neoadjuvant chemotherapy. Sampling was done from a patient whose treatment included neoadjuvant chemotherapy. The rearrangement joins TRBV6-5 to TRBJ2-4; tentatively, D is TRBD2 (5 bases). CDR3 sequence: CASSEPGWNIQYF. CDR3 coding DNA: TGTGCCAGCAGTGAACCGGGGTGGAACATTCAGTACTTC.